A selection of T cell receptor beta chains follows, all from one sample in a study of response to subunit inactivated influenza vaccine. TCRdb redid the calling of the RT-PCR reads with MiXCR, one entry per CDR3 protein. The sample shows 700,000 to 900,000 distinct CDR3 sequences, around 21% of them seen only once. The specimen comprised PBMCs from blood, sampled roughly 5 days after vaccination. Receptors were obtained from a man aged 50 or older who received an inactivated influenza vaccine. CDR3s include the opening cysteine and the closing phenylalanine or tryptophan. The D gene is left open where the match is weak. For some rows the clone size is stated as once, few or many, or as a class when expanded; others skip it.

d_call j_call clone_size v_call cdr3_nt cdr3_aa
. TRBJ2-5 . TRBV28 TGTGCCAGCAGACAATATCTTACGGGAGAGACCCAGTACTTC CASRQYLTGETQYF
. TRBJ2-3 . TRBV4-2 TGTGCCAGCAGCCAAGATAAAACGGAAGATACGCAGTATTTT CASSQDKTEDTQYF
. TRBJ1-2 few TRBV6-1 TGTGCCAGCAGTGTTGGGGCGCGGGACTATGGCTACACCTTC CASSVGARDYGYTF
. TRBJ2-4 few TRBV2 TGTGCCAGCAGTGAGATAGTAGAAGTTCAGTACTTC CASSEIVEVQYF
TRBD2 TRBJ2-5 . TRBV2 TGTGCCGGATTCGTAGCGGGGGGCGAAGAGACCCAGTACTTC CAGFVAGGEETQYF
TRBD1 TRBJ2-7 few TRBV20-1 TGCAGTGCTCTCGACCCCCCAGGGGGGCAGTACTTC CSALDPPGGQYF
TRBD2 TRBJ2-5 many TRBV4-3 TGCGCCAGCAGCCGGGGACTAGCGGACCTCCAAGAGACCCAGTACTTC CASSRGLADLQETQYF
. TRBJ1-3 . TRBV10-3 TGTGCCATCAGTGGTCAGGGTGAGGACCGCTCTGGAAACACCATATATTTT CAISGQGEDRSGNTIYF
TRBD2 TRBJ2-3 . TRBV4-3 TGCGCCAGCAGCCAAGTCCTAGCGGGAGGGAGCACAGATACGCAGTATTTT CASSQVLAGGSTDTQYF
. TRBJ2-6 . TRBV2 TGTGCCAGTGGGGGGAGAAACTCTGGGGCCAACGTCCTGACTTTC CASGGRNSGANVLTF
TRBD2 TRBJ2-3 many TRBV28 TGTGCCAGCAGTTTCCCGCCGGGTACTAGCGGGAGGCTCAACACAGATACGCAGTATTTT CASSFPPGTSGRLNTDTQYF
. TRBJ1-2 . TRBV28 TGTGCCAGCAGTCCAGGCGACAACTATGGCTACACCTTC CASSPGDNYGYTF
. TRBJ2-2 . TRBV15 TGTGCCACCAGTACAGGGGGGGCGAACACCGGGGAGCTGTTTTTT CATSTGGANTGELFF
. TRBJ2-5 . TRBV20-1 TGCAGTGCCACCCTAGCGAAAGAGACCCAGTACTTC CSATLAKETQYF
TRBD1 TRBJ1-6 few TRBV4-3 TGCGCCAGCAGCCAGGGACAGGGAACCTATAATTCACCCCTCCACTTT CASSQGQGTYNSPLHF
. TRBJ2-7 few TRBV20-1 TGCAGTGCTCCGAGGTGGGACCGCACCTACGAGCAGTACTTC CSAPRWDRTYEQYF
TRBD2 TRBJ2-7 . TRBV6-1 TGTGCCAGCAGTGAAAGTCGGGGACTAGCCTCCTACGAGCAGTACTTC CASSESRGLASYEQYF
TRBD2 TRBJ2-7 few TRBV20-1 TGCTCGACTAGCCGAGAGCGCCACGAGCAGTACTTC CSTSRERHEQYF
TRBD1 TRBJ1-1 . TRBV6-1 TGTGCCAGCAGACGGACAGGGGGCTGGTTTGCTTTCTTT CASRRTGGWFAFF
. TRBJ2-7 many TRBV20-1 TGCAGTGCTAGAGGCGCCAGGATGAACTCCTACGAGCAGTACTTC CSARGARMNSYEQYF
. TRBJ2-3 few TRBV7-3 TGTGCCAGCAGCCCCCATGTGACAGATACGCAGTATTTT CASSPHVTDTQYF
. TRBJ2-7 few TRBV29-1 TGCAGCTGCCGCACCAGCTCCTACGAGCAGTACTTC CSCRTSSYEQYF
TRBD2 TRBJ2-3 . TRBV29-1 TGCAGCGTTCCCGGGACTAGCGGAAACGGCAGGGATACGCAGTATTTT CSVPGTSGNGRDTQYF
TRBD1 TRBJ1-5 . TRBV20-1 TGCAGTGCACTTGGACAGGGGCTGGCGGGTCAGCCCCAGCATTTT CSALGQGLAGQPQHF
. TRBJ2-7 . TRBV10-3 TGTGCCATCAGTGATTCTGACGCCGAGCAGTACTTC CAISDSDAEQYF
. TRBJ2-2 few TRBV7-2 TGTGCCAGCAGCTATGGTCGGGGGAACACCGGGGAGCTGTTTTTT CASSYGRGNTGELFF